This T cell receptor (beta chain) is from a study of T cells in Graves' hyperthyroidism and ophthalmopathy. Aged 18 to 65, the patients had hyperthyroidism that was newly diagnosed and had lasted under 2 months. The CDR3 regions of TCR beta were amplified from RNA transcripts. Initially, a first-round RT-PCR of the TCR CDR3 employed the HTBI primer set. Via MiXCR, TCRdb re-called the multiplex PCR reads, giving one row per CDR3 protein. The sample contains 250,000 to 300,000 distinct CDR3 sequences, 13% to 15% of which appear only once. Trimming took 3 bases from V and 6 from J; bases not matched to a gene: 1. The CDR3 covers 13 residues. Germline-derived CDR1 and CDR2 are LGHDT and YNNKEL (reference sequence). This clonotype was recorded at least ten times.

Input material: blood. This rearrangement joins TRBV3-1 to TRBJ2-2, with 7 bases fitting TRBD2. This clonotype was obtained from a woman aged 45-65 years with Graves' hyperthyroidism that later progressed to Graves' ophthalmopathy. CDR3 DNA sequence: TGTGCCAGCAGCCAGGGAGGGGCCGGGGAGCTGTTTTTT. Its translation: CASSQGGAGELFF.